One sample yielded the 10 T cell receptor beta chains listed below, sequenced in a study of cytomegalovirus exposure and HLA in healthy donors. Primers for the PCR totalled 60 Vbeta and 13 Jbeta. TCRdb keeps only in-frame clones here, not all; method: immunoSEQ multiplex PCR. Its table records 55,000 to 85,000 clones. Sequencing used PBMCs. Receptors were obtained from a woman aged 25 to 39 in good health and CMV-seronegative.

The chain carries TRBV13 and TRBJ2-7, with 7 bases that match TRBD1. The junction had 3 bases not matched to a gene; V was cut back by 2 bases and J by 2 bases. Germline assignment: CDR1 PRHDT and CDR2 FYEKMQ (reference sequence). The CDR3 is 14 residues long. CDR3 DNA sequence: TGTGCCAGCAGCTTAAGACAGGGCGCCTACGAGCAGTACTTC. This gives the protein CASSLRQGAYEQYF.

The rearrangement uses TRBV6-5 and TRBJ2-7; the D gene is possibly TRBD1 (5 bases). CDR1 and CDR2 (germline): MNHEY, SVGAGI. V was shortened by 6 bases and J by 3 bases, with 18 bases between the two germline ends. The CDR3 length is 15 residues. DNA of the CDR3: TGTGCCAGCAGGCTACAGGAATATATCGGCTACGAGCAGTACTTC. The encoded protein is CASRLQEYIGYEQYF.

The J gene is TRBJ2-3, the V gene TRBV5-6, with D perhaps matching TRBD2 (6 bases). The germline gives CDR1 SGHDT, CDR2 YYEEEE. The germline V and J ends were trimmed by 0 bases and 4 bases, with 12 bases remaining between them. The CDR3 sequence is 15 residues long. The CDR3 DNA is TGTGCCAGCAGCTTGGGGGGCGGGGAGGCAGATACGCAGTATTTT. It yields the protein CASSLGGGEADTQYF.

CDR3 sequence: CASSPPGQGGYEQYF. The CDR3 DNA follows: TGTGCCAGCTCACCACCTGGACAGGGGGGCTACGAGCAGTACTTC. The V gene is TRBV18, the J gene TRBJ2-7, with TRBD1 matching over 10 bases. The CDR3 is 15 residues long. J gave up 3 bases and V 0 bases, and 2 bases lay outside the gene matches. Germline lookup yields CDR1 KGHSH and CDR2 LQKENI.

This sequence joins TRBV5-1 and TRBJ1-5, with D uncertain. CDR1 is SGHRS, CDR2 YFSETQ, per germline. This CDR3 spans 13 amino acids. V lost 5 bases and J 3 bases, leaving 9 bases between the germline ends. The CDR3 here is CASSEGSNQPQHF. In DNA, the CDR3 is TGCGCCAGCAGTGAGGGATCCAATCAGCCCCAGCATTTT.

The CDR3 region has the DNA TGTGCCAGCAGCTTCGCAGGGGGCAGAAACTACACCTTC. It codes for CASSFAGGRNYTF. The rearrangement links TRBV7-9 to TRBJ1-2; 8 bases agree with TRBD1. This CDR3 comprises 13 residues. The J segment lost 10 bases and the V segment lost 3 bases, leaving 7 bases of the junction unmatched. Looked up from germline, CDR1 is SEHNR and CDR2 is FQNEAQ (reference sequence).

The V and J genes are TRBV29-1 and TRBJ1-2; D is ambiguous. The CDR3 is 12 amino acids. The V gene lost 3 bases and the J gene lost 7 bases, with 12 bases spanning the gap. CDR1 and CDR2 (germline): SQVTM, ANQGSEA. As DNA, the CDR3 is TGCAGCGTTGACAGCGGACTGGGTGGCTACACCTTC. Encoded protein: CSVDSGLGGYTF. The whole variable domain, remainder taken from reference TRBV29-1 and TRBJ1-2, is SAVISQKPSRDICQRGTSLTIQCQVDSQVTMMFWYRQQPGQSLTLIATANQGSEATYESGFVIDKFPISRPNLTFSTLTVSNMSPEDSSIYLCSVDSGLGGYTFGSGTRLTVV.

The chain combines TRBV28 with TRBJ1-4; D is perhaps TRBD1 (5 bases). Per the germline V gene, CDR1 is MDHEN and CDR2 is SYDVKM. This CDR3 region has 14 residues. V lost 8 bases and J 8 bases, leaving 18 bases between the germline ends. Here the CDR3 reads CASQFGGVDEKLFF. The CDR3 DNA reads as TGTGCCAGCCAATTCGGGGGAGTAGACGAAAAACTGTTTTTT. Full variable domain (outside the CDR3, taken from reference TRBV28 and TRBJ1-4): DVKVTQSSRYLVKRTGEKVFLECVQDMDHENMFWYRQDPGLGLRLIYFSYDVKMKEKGDIPEGYSVSREKKERFSLILESASTNQTSMYLCASQFGGVDEKLFFGSGTQLSVL.

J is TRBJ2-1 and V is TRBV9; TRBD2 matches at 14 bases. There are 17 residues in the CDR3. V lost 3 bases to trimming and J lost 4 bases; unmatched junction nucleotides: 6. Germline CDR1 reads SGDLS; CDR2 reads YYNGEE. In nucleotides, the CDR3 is TGTGCCAGCAGCGGAGTTGGACTAGCGGGGGGATACAATGAGCAGTTCTTC. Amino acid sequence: CASSGVGLAGGYNEQFF. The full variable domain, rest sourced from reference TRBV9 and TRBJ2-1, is DSGVTQTPKHLITATGQRVTLRCSPRSGDLSVYWYQQSLDQGLQFLIQYYNGEERAKGNILERFSAQQFPDLHSELNLSSLELGDSALYFCASSGVGLAGGYNEQFFGPGTRLTVL.

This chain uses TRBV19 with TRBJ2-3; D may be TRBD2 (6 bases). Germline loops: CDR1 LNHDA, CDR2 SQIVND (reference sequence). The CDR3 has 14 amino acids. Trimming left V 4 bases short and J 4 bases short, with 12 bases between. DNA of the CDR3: TGTGCCAGTAGTAACCCGACTAGACCAGATACGCAGTATTTT. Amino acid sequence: CASSNPTRPDTQYF.